The 8 T cell receptor beta chains given below trace back to one sample, sequenced in a study of CD8+ T cells in alopecia areata. Treatment noted: oral pan-JAK inhibitor, 5-10 mg twice daily. After isolation, RNA underwent reverse transcription to generate cDNA as the sequencing template. TCRdb's table, derived via immunoSEQ multiplex PCR, lists solely in-frame clones and lacks some. The table lists under 95,000 clones, about 71% of them singletons. The specimen was CD8+ T cells sorted from blood, collected between weeks 43 and 45, from a patient treated with tofacitinib. The origin of the receptors is a human donor with alopecia areata.

V and J are TRBV29-1 and TRBJ1-4; TRBD1 agrees at 7 bases. Losses at the gene ends were 7 bases for V and 11 bases for J; bases not matched to a gene: 7. Germline CDR1 and CDR2: SQVTM and ANQGSEA. The CDR3 runs 11 residues. The DNA of the CDR3 is TGCAGCGGCTACAGGGGTGACAAACTGTTTTTT. Translating gives CSGYRGDKLFF.

The genes are TRBV27 and TRBJ1-1, with D perhaps matching TRBD1 (5 bases). Trimming stripped 3 bases from V and 2 bases from J, with 16 bases between. CDR1 and CDR2 from the germline V gene are MNHEY and SMNVEV (reference sequence). The CDR3 has 16 amino acids. Here the CDR3 DNA reads TGTGCCAGCAGTTTCAGTGGGGGGGAGTTTAACACTGAAGCTTTCTTT. Translation: CASSFSGGEFNTEAFF.

V is TRBV5-4 and J is TRBJ2-3, with D perhaps assigned TRBD1 or TRBD2 (6 bases each). Germline V gene data show CDR1 as SGHNT and CDR2 as YYREEE (reference sequence). This CDR3 spans 16 amino acids. V lost 1 base and J lost 10, with 22 bases in between. CDR3 in DNA: TGTGCCAGCAGCTTGTTGAACGGGGGCCCGCTTGATGCGCAGTATTTT. This sequence encodes CASSLLNGGPLDAQYF.

This CDR3 is CASSQGGSSYEQYF. CDR3 DNA sequence: TGCGCCAGCAGCCAAGGGGGAAGCTCCTACGAGCAGTACTTC. This chain links TRBV4-1 with TRBJ2-7; D unresolved. This CDR3 region has 14 residues. Germline lookup yields CDR1 MGHRA and CDR2 YSYEKL. The V gene lost 1 base and the J gene lost 0 bases, with 7 bases spanning the gap.

This chain links TRBV29-1 with TRBJ1-2, with 9 bases lining up with TRBD1. The CDR3 has 13 amino acids. Germline V gene data show CDR1 as SQVTM and CDR2 as ANQGSEA. V lost 7 bases, J lost 5 bases, and 8 bases stayed unmatched. The CDR3 protein is CSGGTGGGYGYTF. CDR3 nucleotides: TGCAGCGGCGGAACAGGGGGCGGGTATGGCTACACCTTC.

This clone was picked up a small number of times. With a far larger clone one base away, a read error is the likely cause. Other DNA sequences within the sample encode an identical CDR3. This chain connects TRBV7-2 to TRBJ2-6; possible D gene TRBD2, 5 bases. V dropped 5 bases and J dropped 0 bases, with 11 bases sitting between them. CDR1 and CDR2 (germline): SGHTA, FQGNSA. The CDR3 is 16 amino acids. The CDR3 DNA reads TGTGCCAGCAGCCAAGATGGGAGCTCTGGGGCCAACGTCCTGACTTTC. This sequence encodes CASSQDGSSGANVLTF.

This clone turned up a few times. The chain has TRBV10-3 and TRBJ2-3; D may be TRBD2 (5 bases). The CDR3 is 13 residues long. V was clipped by 7 bases and J by 2 bases, with 10 bases between them. Germline V gives CDR1 ENHRY, CDR2 SYGVKD. The CDR3 here is CAINDRDTDTQYF. The CDR3 coding sequence is TGTGCCATCAATGATCGGGACACAGATACGCAGTATTTT.

The V gene is TRBV27, the J gene TRBJ1-1, with D unresolved. This CDR3 contains 13 residues. V shed 10 bases and J shed 6 bases, with 18 bases lying between them. Germline CDR1 is MNHEY and CDR2 is SMNVEV (reference sequence). The CDR3 DNA is TGTGCCACGGGGTGGGCCCCCAAAGCTGAAGCTTTCTTT. Protein product: CATGWAPKAEAFF.